The rows below give T cell receptor beta chains drawn from one sample of a study of blood T cell repertoires in COVID-19. The repertoire was sequenced with immunoSEQ multiplex PCR; TCRdb's copy has only in-frame clones and lacks some. The repertoire holds 150,000 or so clones, with about 92% as singletons. Input material: peripheral blood. Receptor source: a man aged 55 to 70 with active or convalescent COVID-19. CDR3s include the opening cysteine and the closing phenylalanine or tryptophan. Fields, in order: J gene, V gene, clone size, CDR3 length, D gene, CDR3 DNA, CDR3 protein. The D gene is left open where the match is weak. Rows give clone size only sometimes, using once, few, many, or a class for an expanded clone.

J gene: TRBJ2-7; V gene: TRBV19; clone size: few; CDR3 length: 18; D gene: TRBD1; CDR3 DNA: TGTGCCAGTAGTATAGCTCCTTCCGGGACAGGAGAATCCTACGAGCAGTACTTC; CDR3 protein: CASSIAPSGTGESYEQYF
J gene: TRBJ1-1; V gene: TRBV5-1; clone size: NA; CDR3 length: 15; D gene: NA; CDR3 DNA: TGCGCCAGCAGCTTGTTTGCCAGGGGGAACACTGAAGCTTTCTTT; CDR3 protein: CASSLFARGNTEAFF
J gene: TRBJ1-2; V gene: TRBV5-1; clone size: NA; CDR3 length: 15; D gene: TRBD1; CDR3 DNA: TGCGCCAGCAGCTTGTTTACTGACAGGGGAGGTGGCTACACCTTC; CDR3 protein: CASSLFTDRGGGYTF
J gene: TRBJ1-1; V gene: TRBV6-5; clone size: NA; CDR3 length: 14; D gene: NA; CDR3 DNA: TGTGCCAGCAGTTACGAGGCGCCGGGAACTGAAGCTTTCTTT; CDR3 protein: CASSYEAPGTEAFF
J gene: TRBJ2-3; V gene: TRBV7-9; clone size: once; CDR3 length: 15; D gene: TRBD2; CDR3 DNA: TGTGCCAGCAGCTTGCTAGCGGGAATCGCAGATACGCAGTATTTT; CDR3 protein: CASSLLAGIADTQYF
J gene: TRBJ1-1; V gene: TRBV7-6; clone size: NA; CDR3 length: 13; D gene: TRBD1; CDR3 DNA: TGTGCCAGCCAGGGGGGCGTAAGCACTGAAGCTTTCTTT; CDR3 protein: CASQGGVSTEAFF
J gene: TRBJ2-7; V gene: TRBV29-1; clone size: NA; CDR3 length: 13; D gene: TRBD2; CDR3 DNA: TGCAGCGTTGACGTGCGGGGGAATTACGAGCAGTACTTC; CDR3 protein: CSVDVRGNYEQYF
J gene: TRBJ1-1; V gene: TRBV16; clone size: NA; CDR3 length: 15; D gene: NA; CDR3 DNA: TGTGCCAGCAGCCAAGGGCGGGCAGGGGTGACTGAAGCTTTCTTT; CDR3 protein: CASSQGRAGVTEAFF
J gene: TRBJ1-5; V gene: TRBV7-2; clone size: NA; CDR3 length: 15; D gene: TRBD1; CDR3 DNA: TGTGCCAGCAGCTTACGGACAGGGCGGGATCAGCCCCAGCATTTT; CDR3 protein: CASSLRTGRDQPQHF
J gene: TRBJ1-1; V gene: TRBV5-1; clone size: NA; CDR3 length: 14; D gene: NA; CDR3 DNA: TGCGCCAGCAGCTACGACAGCCAGGGAACTGAAGCTTTCTTT; CDR3 protein: CASSYDSQGTEAFF
J gene: TRBJ2-7; V gene: TRBV19; clone size: NA; CDR3 length: 16; D gene: NA; CDR3 DNA: TGTGCCAGTAGACTGTCGGGGGAAGTGTATTATCACGAGCAGTACTTC; CDR3 protein: CASRLSGEVYYHEQYF
J gene: TRBJ2-5; V gene: TRBV28; clone size: NA; CDR3 length: 15; D gene: NA; CDR3 DNA: TGTGCCAGCATGCGGGGGCACCCGATCCTGGAGACCCAGTACTTC; CDR3 protein: CASMRGHPILETQYF
J gene: TRBJ1-6; V gene: TRBV7-6; clone size: once; CDR3 length: 13; D gene: NA; CDR3 DNA: TGTGCCAGCAGCCTAAGATCCGATTCACCCCTCCACTTT; CDR3 protein: CASSLRSDSPLHF
J gene: TRBJ1-1; V gene: TRBV5-4; clone size: NA; CDR3 length: 15; D gene: NA; CDR3 DNA: TGTGCCAGCAGCTTGGTGGGGGCTGGGGACACTGAAGCTTTCTTT; CDR3 protein: CASSLVGAGDTEAFF
J gene: TRBJ1-4; V gene: TRBV9; clone size: NA; CDR3 length: 11; D gene: NA; CDR3 DNA: TGTGCCAGCAGCTCAGGGTTGAAACTGTTTTTT; CDR3 protein: CASSSGLKLFF
J gene: TRBJ2-1; V gene: TRBV3-1/TRBV3-2; clone size: NA; CDR3 length: 16; D gene: NA; CDR3 DNA: TGTGCCAGCAGCCCTCAGCGGCCTAACTCCTACAATGAGCAGTTCTTC; CDR3 protein: CASSPQRPNSYNEQFF
J gene: TRBJ2-1; V gene: TRBV9; clone size: NA; CDR3 length: 16; D gene: NA; CDR3 DNA: TGTGCCAGCAGCGTAGGTGGGGGGTCCTCCTACAATGAGCAGTTCTTC; CDR3 protein: CASSVGGGSSYNEQFF
J gene: TRBJ1-2; V gene: TRBV7-9; clone size: NA; CDR3 length: 14; D gene: NA; CDR3 DNA: TGTGCCAGCAGCCGGATACACGAAGAGGCCGGCTACACCTTC; CDR3 protein: CASSRIHEEAGYTF
J gene: TRBJ2-3; V gene: TRBV5-1; clone size: NA; CDR3 length: 15; D gene: TRBD1; CDR3 DNA: TGCGCCAGCAGTCCGGGACAGCCGGGCACAGATACGCAGTATTTT; CDR3 protein: CASSPGQPGTDTQYF
J gene: TRBJ1-1; V gene: TRBV5-1; clone size: NA; CDR3 length: 14; D gene: NA; CDR3 DNA: TGCGCCAGCAGCTTGGGGAGCTCGAACACTGAAGCTTTCTTT; CDR3 protein: CASSLGSSNTEAFF
J gene: TRBJ2-5; V gene: TRBV6-5; clone size: once; CDR3 length: 15; D gene: TRBD2; CDR3 DNA: TGTGCCAGCAGTTACTCGGGAAGTAGCGGGGAGACCCAGTACTTC; CDR3 protein: CASSYSGSSGETQYF
J gene: TRBJ1-1; V gene: TRBV9; clone size: NA; CDR3 length: 14; D gene: NA; CDR3 DNA: TGTGCCAGCAGCGTAGCCCCAGGGAACACTGAAGCTTTCTTT; CDR3 protein: CASSVAPGNTEAFF
J gene: TRBJ1-2; V gene: TRBV6-5; clone size: NA; CDR3 length: 14; D gene: TRBD1; CDR3 DNA: TGTGCCAGCAGTCTAATACAGGGGGCCTATGGCTACACCTTC; CDR3 protein: CASSLIQGAYGYTF
J gene: TRBJ2-1; V gene: TRBV18; clone size: NA; CDR3 length: 13; D gene: TRBD1; CDR3 DNA: TGTGCCAGCTCCTGGACAGGGCTCAATGAGCAGTTCTTC; CDR3 protein: CASSWTGLNEQFF
J gene: TRBJ2-7; V gene: TRBV6-1; clone size: once; CDR3 length: 14; D gene: NA; CDR3 DNA: TGTGCCAGCAGTGAAGCCGAGGGAACCTACGAGCAGTACTTC; CDR3 protein: CASSEAEGTYEQYF
J gene: TRBJ1-6; V gene: TRBV6-2/TRBV6-3; clone size: NA; CDR3 length: 14; D gene: NA; CDR3 DNA: TGTGCCAGCAGTCAGGGATCCGCCAATTCACCCCTCCACTTT; CDR3 protein: CASSQGSANSPLHF
J gene: TRBJ1-5; V gene: TRBV4-1; clone size: few; CDR3 length: 15; D gene: TRBD1; CDR3 DNA: TGCGCCAGCAGCCAAGGACAGGGGGAATACCAGCCCCAGCATTTT; CDR3 protein: CASSQGQGEYQPQHF
J gene: TRBJ2-1; V gene: TRBV2; clone size: once; CDR3 length: 18; D gene: TRBD2; CDR3 DNA: TGTGCCAGCAGTGAAGCCCCCCCCGGGACTAGCCTTGACAATGAGCAGTTCTTC; CDR3 protein: CASSEAPPGTSLDNEQFF
J gene: TRBJ1-5; V gene: TRBV30; clone size: NA; CDR3 length: 12; D gene: NA; CDR3 DNA: TGTGCCTGGAGTCGGGGGAATCAGCCCCAGCATTTT; CDR3 protein: CAWSRGNQPQHF
J gene: TRBJ1-4; V gene: TRBV5-1; clone size: NA; CDR3 length: 15; D gene: NA; CDR3 DNA: TGCGCCAGCAGCTTGAGGCCACAGTCGAATGAAAAACTGTTTTTT; CDR3 protein: CASSLRPQSNEKLFF
J gene: TRBJ2-1; V gene: TRBV11-3; clone size: few; CDR3 length: 15; D gene: TRBD2; CDR3 DNA: TGTGCCAGCAGTATGACTAGCGGGAGCCTCGGTGAGCAGTTCTTC; CDR3 protein: CASSMTSGSLGEQFF
J gene: TRBJ2-5; V gene: TRBV5-6; clone size: NA; CDR3 length: 15; D gene: TRBD1; CDR3 DNA: TGTGCCAGCAGCCGACCGGGACAGGGGCAAGAGACCCAGTACTTC; CDR3 protein: CASSRPGQGQETQYF
J gene: TRBJ2-1; V gene: TRBV6-4; clone size: NA; CDR3 length: 16; D gene: TRBD1; CDR3 DNA: TGTGCCAGCAGTGAAGAACAGGGGGTCCCCTACAATGAGCAGTTCTTC; CDR3 protein: CASSEEQGVPYNEQFF
J gene: TRBJ1-1; V gene: TRBV7-2; clone size: NA; CDR3 length: 13; D gene: NA; CDR3 DNA: TGTGCCAGCAGCTTAGGAGGGTGGACTGAAGCTTTCTTT; CDR3 protein: CASSLGGWTEAFF
J gene: TRBJ1-2; V gene: TRBV2; clone size: few; CDR3 length: 19; D gene: TRBD1; CDR3 DNA: TGTGCCAGCAGCCATTGGACAGGGGGCGTTAAAGTCTCTAACTATGGCTACACCTTC; CDR3 protein: CASSHWTGGVKVSNYGYTF
J gene: TRBJ1-1; V gene: TRBV10-3; clone size: NA; CDR3 length: 17; D gene: TRBD1; CDR3 DNA: TGTGCCATCAGTGAGCCACTTTCCGGGACAGGGGTCACTGAAGCTTTCTTT; CDR3 protein: CAISEPLSGTGVTEAFF
J gene: TRBJ2-3; V gene: TRBV24-1; clone size: NA; CDR3 length: 16; D gene: TRBD2; CDR3 DNA: TGTGCCACCAGTGAGGCCGGGACTAGCGTTACAGATACGCAGTATTTT; CDR3 protein: CATSEAGTSVTDTQYF
J gene: TRBJ2-7; V gene: TRBV6-1; clone size: once; CDR3 length: 15; D gene: TRBD1; CDR3 DNA: TGTGCCAGCAGTGAAGCCGGGACAGGGTTCTACGAGCAGTACTTC; CDR3 protein: CASSEAGTGFYEQYF
J gene: TRBJ1-1; V gene: TRBV10-3; clone size: once; CDR3 length: 16; D gene: NA; CDR3 DNA: TGTGCCATCAGTGAGTCGACGGCGTTCGCAGGCACTGAAGCTTTCTTT; CDR3 protein: CAISESTAFAGTEAFF
J gene: TRBJ2-2; V gene: TRBV5-1; clone size: NA; CDR3 length: 18; D gene: TRBD2; CDR3 DNA: TGCGCCAGCTGCCTAAGGGAGCGGGGGGGCCCGAACACCGGGGAGCTGTTTTTT; CDR3 protein: CASCLRERGGPNTGELFF
J gene: TRBJ1-2; V gene: TRBV2; clone size: NA; CDR3 length: 13; D gene: NA; CDR3 DNA: TGTGCCAGCAGTGTTGACTTAAACTATGGCTACACCTTC; CDR3 protein: CASSVDLNYGYTF